This T cell receptor (beta chain) derives from a study of blood T cell repertoires in COVID-19. Per the original data handling: Amplifying reference gene primers gave estimates of nucleated cell counts. Produced via immunoSEQ multiplex PCR; TCRdb's table is partial and in-frame only. That table furnishes V, J and clone size, whereas the DNA furnished D and trimming. The data contain about 160,000 clones, 65% to 90% of them singletons. There are 16 residues in the CDR3. CDR1 and CDR2 (germline): SGHNT, YENEEA. V lost 1 base to trimming and J lost 5 bases; unmatched junction nucleotides: 5. The sequence was obtained from a man between 65 and 79 years old with acute or convalescent COVID-19. The sequenced sample was peripheral blood. This chain joins TRBV11-3 and TRBJ2-7; 13 nucleotides line up with TRBD2. CDR3 amino acids: CASSLGGLAGANEQYF. CDR3 coding DNA: TGTGCCAGCAGCTTAGGTGGACTAGCGGGAGCCAACGAGCAGTACTTC. The variable domain in full, completed from reference TRBV11-3 and TRBJ2-7, reads EAGVVQSPRYKIIEKKQPVAFWCNPISGHNTLYWYLQNLGQGPELLIRYENEEAVDDSQLPKDRFSAERLKGVDSTLKIQPAELGDSAVYLCASSLGGLAGANEQYFGPGTRLTVT.